This section outlines one T cell receptor (beta chain) sequence together with its context. The data were obtained in a study of blood T cell repertoires in COVID-19. On the study more broadly: Some COVID-19 samples were acute and others convalescent; all came from the United States, Italy and Spain.

This CDR3 has 15 amino acids. The germline gives CDR1 MNHEY, CDR2 SMNVEV (reference sequence). Trimming cost V 7 bases and J 0 bases, with 12 bases left between them. Authors' processing steps: Amplification with reference gene primers provided the estimates of nucleated cell counts. Repertoires were generated with immunoSEQ multiplex PCR, while TCRdb's copy carries only in-frame clones and drops some. D and trimming were read from the DNA, whereas the V and J calls and clone size are those reported in that table. The table lists about 160,000 clones, more than 65% of them singletons. Assignments of participants to cohorts depended upon their own reported clinical history.

The sample taken for sequencing was PBMCs or T cells enriched from blood (not recorded which). The V and J genes are TRBV27 and TRBJ1-4; the D gene is possibly TRBD1 (6 bases). The receptor was derived from a man in his sixties who had recovered from COVID-19. Here the CDR3 DNA reads TGTGCCAGCAACCGCAGGGGTGCAACTAATGAAAAACTGTTTTTT. It is translated as CASNRRGATNEKLFF.